This record covers a single TCR beta chain. This sample is drawn from a study of cytomegalovirus exposure and HLA in healthy donors. Germline V gives CDR1 SQVTM, CDR2 ANQGSEA. This CDR3 has 13 residues. Trimming left V 7 bases short and J 0 bases short, with 10 bases between. Profiling relied on immunoSEQ multiplex PCR, and the TCRdb table lists in-frame clones only, not all of them. The sample contains a few hundred thousand clones, over 80% of which appear only once. The origin of this receptor is a woman in her thirties in good health and CMV-seropositive. The chain combines TRBV29-1 with TRBJ1-3; unclear D gene. The sample was PBMCs. The CDR3 loop reads CSGQSDSGNTIYF. CDR3 bases: TGCAGCGGGCAATCAGACTCTGGAAACACCATATATTTT.